Listed below are T cell receptor beta chains from one sample, sequenced in a study of blood T cell repertoires in COVID-19. Sequencing used immunoSEQ multiplex PCR; TCRdb keeps in-frame clones, though not all of them. Of more than 65,000 clones in the sample, approximately 79% were seen once. Sequencing was carried out using peripheral blood. All receptors derive from a human donor in a cohort sampled during active COVID-19. Both conserved end residues are part of each CDR3. The order of the fields is J gene, V gene, D gene, clone size, CDR3 DNA, CDR3 protein. A D gene is named only where the DNA matches it firmly. Rows may omit the clone size; those that give it use once, few, many or a size class.

J: TRBJ1-1
V: TRBV6-1
D: TRBD1
size: -
DNA: TGTGCCAGCAGTGAGAACAGGGGGCTTTCTGAAGCTTTCTTT
CDR3: CASSENRGLSEAFF

J: TRBJ1-2
V: TRBV9
D: TRBD1
size: -
DNA: TGTGCCAGCAGCGTAGCTATGCAGGGGGCCTATGGCTACACCTTC
CDR3: CASSVAMQGAYGYTF

J: TRBJ2-3
V: TRBV6-1
D: -
size: -
DNA: TGTGCCAGCAGTGAAGCCCGCGGAGTGGGTACGCAGTATTTT
CDR3: CASSEARGVGTQYF

J: TRBJ2-7
V: TRBV2
D: -
size: -
DNA: TGTGCCAGCAGTGATCAGGGCACCTACGAGCAGTACTTC
CDR3: CASSDQGTYEQYF

J: TRBJ2-3
V: TRBV5-8
D: -
size: -
DNA: TGTGCCAGCAGCCAGGACAGTGATACGCAGTATTTT
CDR3: CASSQDSDTQYF

J: TRBJ2-2
V: TRBV7-2
D: TRBD2
size: few
DNA: TGTGCCAGCAGCCTAGCGGGAGATGGCACCGGGGAGCTGTTTTTT
CDR3: CASSLAGDGTGELFF

J: TRBJ2-7
V: TRBV5-1
D: TRBD1
size: -
DNA: TGCGCCAGCAGCTTGGAACAGGGGTACGAGCAGTACTTC
CDR3: CASSLEQGYEQYF

J: TRBJ2-3
V: TRBV7-2
D: -
size: -
DNA: TGTGCCAGCAGCCCACTCCGGGATACGCAGTATTTT
CDR3: CASSPLRDTQYF

J: TRBJ2-5
V: TRBV6-1
D: TRBD2
size: -
DNA: TGTGCCAGCAGTGAACGGCCGGGGGGGCCGGAGACCCAGTACTTC
CDR3: CASSERPGGPETQYF

J: TRBJ1-4
V: TRBV5-8
D: -
size: -
DNA: TGTGCCAGCAGCTTGTCGGCTGCCTCTGGGGGGGAAAAACTGTTTTTT
CDR3: CASSLSAASGGEKLFF

J: TRBJ2-3
V: TRBV28
D: -
size: -
DNA: TGTGCCAGCAGCGGGGGGCCGGGGGGTCGCACAGATACGCAGTATTTT
CDR3: CASSGGPGGRTDTQYF

J: TRBJ1-5
V: TRBV5-1
D: -
size: -
DNA: TGCGCCAGCAGCTTAATGGGCCAGCACCATCAGCCCCAGCATTTT
CDR3: CASSLMGQHHQPQHF

J: TRBJ2-1
V: TRBV28
D: TRBD1
size: -
DNA: TGTGCCAGCAGTTCAACAGGGGAAGTAATGAGCAATGAGCAGTTCTTC
CDR3: CASSSTGEVMSNEQFF

J: TRBJ2-3
V: TRBV4-1
D: TRBD2
size: -
DNA: TGCGCCAGCAGCCAAGATGGACTAGCGGGAGTACCAGATACGCAGTATTTT
CDR3: CASSQDGLAGVPDTQYF

J: TRBJ1-1
V: TRBV2
D: TRBD1
size: -
DNA: TGTGCCAGCAGTTACCGGACAGGGGGCGGTGAAGCTTTCTTT
CDR3: CASSYRTGGGEAFF

J: TRBJ1-5
V: TRBV5-6
D: -
size: once
DNA: TGTGCCAGCAGCTTGGACGGGAATAGCAATCAGCCCCAGCATTTT
CDR3: CASSLDGNSNQPQHF

J: TRBJ1-2
V: TRBV2
D: TRBD1
size: -
DNA: TGTGCCAGCAGTGAATACAGGGGGCTTGGCTATGGCTACACCTTC
CDR3: CASSEYRGLGYGYTF

J: TRBJ2-7
V: TRBV9
D: -
size: few
DNA: TGTGCCAGCAGCGGAGGAGAAGACAGGTCTTACGAGCAGTACTTC
CDR3: CASSGGEDRSYEQYF

J: TRBJ2-7
V: TRBV28
D: -
size: -
DNA: TGTGCCAGTAGGGGCCGCACCCTCTACGAGCAGTACTTC
CDR3: CASRGRTLYEQYF

J: TRBJ2-1
V: TRBV5-4
D: -
size: -
DNA: TGTGCCAGCAGCTTGGGGCGGGACTGGATCAATGAGCAGTTCTTC
CDR3: CASSLGRDWINEQFF

J: TRBJ2-7
V: TRBV3-1/TRBV3-2
D: -
size: few
DNA: TGTGCCAGCAGCCAAGCCGCGGGGTACGAGCAGTACTTC
CDR3: CASSQAAGYEQYF

J: TRBJ1-5
V: TRBV19
D: -
size: few
DNA: TGTGCCAGTAGTGGAGCGGGTAATCAGCCCCAGCATTTT
CDR3: CASSGAGNQPQHF

J: TRBJ1-3
V: TRBV6-5
D: TRBD1
size: -
DNA: TGTGCCAGCAGGCTCCGGGACAGGGGAGGAAACACCATATATTTT
CDR3: CASRLRDRGGNTIYF

J: TRBJ2-1
V: TRBV3-1/TRBV3-2
D: -
size: -
DNA: TGTGCCAGCAGCCAAGGTAGAATCTACAATGAGCAGTTCTTC
CDR3: CASSQGRIYNEQFF

J: TRBJ1-5
V: TRBV4-1
D: -
size: -
DNA: TGCGCCAGCAGCCAGGACAGAAATAGCAATCAGCCCCAGCATTTT
CDR3: CASSQDRNSNQPQHF

J: TRBJ1-6
V: TRBV7-9
D: -
size: -
DNA: TGTGCCAGCACCCCACAGGGTCCCTCACCCCTCCACTTT
CDR3: CASTPQGPSPLHF

J: TRBJ2-7
V: TRBV30
D: -
size: -
DNA: TGTGCCTGGAGTGTTGACAGGTACGAGCAGTACTTC
CDR3: CAWSVDRYEQYF

J: TRBJ2-7
V: TRBV3-1/TRBV3-2
D: TRBD1
size: -
DNA: TGTGCCAGCAGCCAAAGGGACAGGTCCTACGAGCAGTACTTC
CDR3: CASSQRDRSYEQYF

J: TRBJ1-2
V: TRBV6-2/TRBV6-3
D: -
size: -
DNA: TGTGCCAGCAGTCCCCCGGACTACTATGGCTACACCTTC
CDR3: CASSPPDYYGYTF

J: TRBJ2-2
V: TRBV5-4
D: TRBD1
size: few
DNA: TGTGCCAGCAGCTACGACAGGGGGTTTGGCACCGGGGAGCTGTTTTTT
CDR3: CASSYDRGFGTGELFF

J: TRBJ1-5
V: TRBV19
D: TRBD1
size: -
DNA: TGTGCCAGTAGTATGACAGGGGGCGCCGGTCAGCCCCAGCATTTT
CDR3: CASSMTGGAGQPQHF

J: TRBJ2-7
V: TRBV21-1
D: -
size: -
DNA: TGTGCCAGCAGCAGATCCGGACAGGGCTCCTACGAGCAGTACTTC
CDR3: CASSRSGQGSYEQYF

J: TRBJ1-6
V: TRBV30
D: -
size: -
DNA: TGTGCCTGGAGTGGCCTTCCCGAGGGGACTCAGGATAGTTCACCCCTCCACTTT
CDR3: CAWSGLPEGTQDSSPLHF

J: TRBJ2-3
V: TRBV5-1
D: -
size: -
DNA: TGCGCCAGCAGCTTGGCGCGGGATGAGAGTACAGATACGCAGTATTTT
CDR3: CASSLARDESTDTQYF

J: TRBJ2-5
V: TRBV4-2
D: TRBD1
size: -
DNA: TGTGCCAGCAGCCAGACGATCCCGGGACAGGGTGAGACCCAGTACTTC
CDR3: CASSQTIPGQGETQYF

J: TRBJ2-5
V: TRBV7-9
D: -
size: -
DNA: TGTGCCAGCAGCTTCGGGTTAGCGGCTTATGGGGCCCAGTACTTC
CDR3: CASSFGLAAYGAQYF

J: TRBJ2-3
V: TRBV25-1
D: TRBD1
size: -
DNA: TGTGCCAGCAGTGAATTGGGACAGGGGGCTACAGATACGCAGTATTTT
CDR3: CASSELGQGATDTQYF

J: TRBJ1-1
V: TRBV16
D: -
size: -
DNA: TGTGCCAGCAGCCAATCAGGCAGGGCGGCTTTCTTT
CDR3: CASSQSGRAAFF

J: TRBJ2-7
V: TRBV9
D: TRBD2
size: few
DNA: TGTGCCAGCAGCACTAGCGGGACAAGCTCCTACGAGCAGTACTTC
CDR3: CASSTSGTSSYEQYF

J: TRBJ2-1
V: TRBV6-4
D: -
size: few
DNA: TGTGCCAGCAGTGACTCGGAGGGAATTTATGGGCAGTTCTTC
CDR3: CASSDSEGIYGQFF

J: TRBJ1-1
V: TRBV30
D: -
size: -
DNA: TGTGCCTGGAGTCCCCAGGGCCCTGAAGCTTTCTTT
CDR3: CAWSPQGPEAFF

J: TRBJ2-3
V: TRBV10-3
D: -
size: -
DNA: TGTGCCATCATGGGGGGGGCGGGAGATACGCAGTATTTT
CDR3: CAIMGGAGDTQYF

J: TRBJ2-3
V: TRBV5-1
D: -
size: -
DNA: TGCGCCAGCAGCTTTGAGGATACGCAGTATTTT
CDR3: CASSFEDTQYF

J: TRBJ1-3
V: TRBV18
D: -
size: -
DNA: TGTGCCAGCTCACCATCGTTCAGCGTCTCTGGAAACACCATATATTTT
CDR3: CASSPSFSVSGNTIYF

J: TRBJ2-7
V: TRBV27
D: TRBD1
size: -
DNA: TGTGCCAGCAGATACCGGGGGACAGGGGGCGACCCTTACGAGCAGTACTTC
CDR3: CASRYRGTGGDPYEQYF

J: TRBJ1-2
V: TRBV5-1
D: -
size: -
DNA: TGCGCCAGCAGCTTGTGGGACACTAACTATGGCTACACCTTC
CDR3: CASSLWDTNYGYTF

J: TRBJ2-7
V: TRBV4-2
D: TRBD1
size: -
DNA: TGTGCCAGCAGCCTTGGGGACAGGGACGGGCTCTACGAGCAGTACTTC
CDR3: CASSLGDRDGLYEQYF

J: TRBJ2-5
V: TRBV6-6
D: TRBD1
size: many
DNA: TGTGCCAGCAGTTATTCTTCAGGGGGTCCGCAAGAGACCCAGTACTTC
CDR3: CASSYSSGGPQETQYF

J: TRBJ1-1
V: TRBV25-1
D: TRBD1
size: -
DNA: TGTGCCAGCAGTTACGGACAGGCCAAAGCTTTCTTT
CDR3: CASSYGQAKAFF

J: TRBJ1-4
V: TRBV18
D: -
size: -
DNA: TGTGCCAGCTCGGGCAGGGTCGATTTTAATGAAAAACTGTTTTTT
CDR3: CASSGRVDFNEKLFF

J: TRBJ2-5
V: TRBV7-8
D: TRBD1
size: -
DNA: TGTGCCAGCAGCCCGCGACAGGGCTCACGGGAGACCCAGTACTTC
CDR3: CASSPRQGSRETQYF

J: TRBJ1-6
V: TRBV27
D: TRBD1
size: -
DNA: TGTGCCAGCAGTTTACCGAGACAGGGGGCCTATAATTCACCCCTCCACTTT
CDR3: CASSLPRQGAYNSPLHF

J: TRBJ1-5
V: TRBV27
D: -
size: -
DNA: TGTGCCAGCAGTTTAACGGGGGTTCAGCCCCAGCATTTT
CDR3: CASSLTGVQPQHF